This T cell receptor beta chain was recorded in a study of shared clonotypes between healthy human individuals. The protocol was immunoSEQ multiplex PCR, while the TCRdb copy is restricted to in-frame clones and leaves out a portion. The data contain about 2.4 million clones, over 85% of them singletons. The CDR3 is 14 amino acids. Germline V lookup: CDR1 SEHNR, CDR2 FQNEAQ (reference sequence). Trimming shortened V by 1 base and J by 4 bases, and 10 bases separated the two germline ends. This chain joins TRBV7-9 and TRBJ1-2; the D is unclear. The sequence came from a man aged 18 to 30 in good health. Some clones in this sample may be carry-over from other donors' samples. Input material: naive CD4+ T cells from PBMCs. Indicated subset: CD45RA+ positively selected. As DNA, the CDR3 is TGTGCCAGCAGCTTAGGGCCCCAGCGCTATGGCTACACCTTC. Encoded protein: CASSLGPQRYGYTF.